This T cell receptor beta chain appears in the sequencing data of a study of cytomegalovirus exposure and HLA in healthy donors. The CDR3 has 15 amino acids. J lost 5 bases, V lost 8 bases, and 9 bases had no gene match. Per the germline V gene, CDR1 is MDHEN and CDR2 is SYDVKM. Vbeta (60) and Jbeta (13) primers were used in the PCR. The method was immunoSEQ multiplex PCR; TCRdb's version includes in-frame clones alone and lacks a portion of them. Of roughly 160,000 clones listed, approximately 77% are singletons. The TCR was taken from a man aged 30 to 39 in good health and CMV-seropositive. Sequenced sample: PBMCs. The chain combines TRBV28 with TRBJ1-4, with TRBD1 matching 9 bases. CDR3 nucleotides: TGTGCCAGCCGGTCCGGGACAGGGTTAAATGAAAAACTGTTTTTT. This gives the protein CASRSGTGLNEKLFF.